These 21 T cell receptor beta chains originate from one sample sequenced in a study of blood T cell repertoires in COVID-19. TCRdb's copy holds only in-frame clones and misses some; the assay was immunoSEQ multiplex PCR. Of 500,000 or so clones in the sample, roughly 90% are singletons; the top ten hold about 0.65%. What was sequenced was PBMCs or T cells enriched from blood (not recorded which). These receptor sequences come from a woman between 18 and 29 years old who had recovered from COVID-19.

The chain carries TRBV5-1 and TRBJ1-2, with a weak D call TRBD1 (6 bases). V gave up 4 bases and J gave up 8 bases, with 15 bases separating them. The CDR3 extends over 13 amino acids. In germline, CDR1 is SGHRS, CDR2 YFSETQ. The CDR3 bases are TGCGCCAGCAGCCCACAGGGTTTAGAGGGCTACACCTTC. It translates to CASSPQGLEGYTF.

The chain joins TRBV11-1 to TRBJ1-1, with D possibly TRBD1 on 5 matching bases. The CDR3 loop spans 14 amino acids. The V gene's germline CDR1 is SGHAT and CDR2 FQDESV (reference sequence). V lost 1 base, J lost 3 bases, and 9 bases lay in between. The CDR3: CASSLERGDTEAFF. CDR3 sequence (DNA): TGTGCCAGCAGCTTAGAGCGGGGGGACACTGAAGCTTTCTTT.

Here the CDR3 DNA reads TGTGCCAGCAGTTACCTCACGACAAACACCGGGGAGCTGTTTTTT. Encoded protein: CASSYLTTNTGELFF. The V call is TRBV6-5, the J call TRBJ2-2; D ambiguous. This CDR3 comprises 15 residues. Deletions cut 2 bases from V and 2 bases from J, with 9 bases between. The germline CDR1 and CDR2 sequences are MNHEY and SVGAGI.

Notes on this clone: Within the sample, other DNA sequences also encode this same CDR3. The chain employs TRBV2 and TRBJ1-4, with 7 bases that match TRBD1. This CDR3 has 14 residues. J gave up 7 bases and V 5 bases, and 7 bases lay outside the gene matches. Germline CDR1 and CDR2: SNHLY and FYNNEI. The CDR3 coding sequence is TGTGCCAGCAGTCCAGGGGGTGTGGGTGAAAAACTGTTTTTT. Protein sequence: CASSPGGVGEKLFF.

V gene TRBV5-1 combines with J gene TRBJ2-2, with 7 positions matching TRBD1. Germline CDR1 is SGHRS and CDR2 is YFSETQ. V was pared by 0 bases and J by 3 bases, with 2 bases of the junction left unmatched. The CDR3 runs 15 residues. CDR3 bases: TGCGCCAGCAGCTTGGTGCAGGGGGACACCGGGGAGCTGTTTTTT. Its protein is CASSLVQGDTGELFF.

The rearrangement links TRBV6-5 to TRBJ1-2, with D perhaps matching TRBD1 (6 bases). The CDR3 contains 14 residues. Trimming removed 10 bases from V and 2 bases from J, with 17 bases in between. CDR1 is MNHEY and CDR2 is SVGAGI in the germline V gene. As DNA, the CDR3 is TGTGCCACACTAACGAGGGGGATGAACTATGGCTACACCTTC. Its protein is CATLTRGMNYGYTF.

The chain recombines TRBV19 with TRBJ1-2, with 9 bases fitting TRBD1. Trimming took 8 bases from V and 4 from J; bases not matched to a gene: 2. The germline CDR1 and CDR2 sequences are LNHDA and SQIVND (reference sequence). The CDR3 runs 12 residues. CDR3 sequence (DNA): TGTGCCAGTCTGGGACAGGGCTATGGCTACACCTTC. It encodes CASLGQGYGYTF.

The chain joins TRBV27 to TRBJ2-7; 11 bases are shared with TRBD1. Germline V gene lookup returns CDR1 MNHEY and CDR2 SMNVEV (reference sequence). This CDR3 has 14 amino acids. V lost 6 bases, J lost 7 bases, and 8 bases stayed unmatched. For the CDR3, the DNA is TGTGCCAGCAGATCCGGGACAGGGGGTCGGGAGCAGTACTTC. This sequence encodes CASRSGTGGREQYF.

V and J are TRBV5-1 and TRBJ2-5, with 8 bases matching TRBD2. Germline assignment: CDR1 SGHRS and CDR2 YFSETQ. This CDR3 comprises 14 residues. The ends lost 4 bases at V and 5 bases at J; junction bases unmatched: 7. The CDR3 loop reads CASSPPGGAETQYF. CDR3 sequence (DNA): TGCGCCAGCAGCCCCCCGGGGGGGGCTGAGACCCAGTACTTC.

The V gene is TRBV7-9, the J gene TRBJ2-3, with D perhaps TRBD1 (6 bases). V was pared by 1 base and J by 6 bases, with 11 bases between. Looked up from germline, CDR1 is SEHNR and CDR2 is FQNEAQ (reference sequence). The CDR3 spans 14 residues. CDR3: CASSLVQGMDTQYF. In DNA form, the CDR3 reads TGTGCCAGCAGCTTAGTCCAGGGGATGGATACGCAGTATTTT. The variable domain in full, with the rest retrieved from reference TRBV7-9 and TRBJ2-3, is DTGVSQNPRHKITKRGQNVTFRCDPISEHNRLYWYRQTLGQGPEFLTYFQNEAQLEKSRLLSDRFSAERPKGSFSTLEIQRTEQGDSAMYLCASSLVQGMDTQYFGPGTRLTVL.

The rearrangement uses TRBV29-1 and TRBJ2-5, with D uncertain. Trimming took 3 bases from V and 3 from J, leaving 8 bases between them. Germline loops: CDR1 SQVTM, CDR2 ANQGSEA. The CDR3 runs to 12 residues. The CDR3 sequence: CSVDITEETQYF. The CDR3 region has the DNA TGCAGCGTTGACATTACTGAAGAGACCCAGTACTTC.

The chain couples TRBV7-6 to TRBJ2-3, with 7 bases fitting TRBD1. With V trimmed by 5 bases and J by 5 bases, 7 bases remained unmatched. The germline V gene encodes CDR1 SGHVS and CDR2 FNYEAQ. This CDR3 spans 14 amino acids. The CDR3 region is CASSRGQVGDTQYF. The CDR3 nucleotides read TGTGCCAGCAGCCGCGGACAGGTGGGAGATACGCAGTATTTT.

This chain joins TRBV27 and TRBJ1-2; the match to TRBD1 covers 7 bases. V gave up 2 bases and J gave up 4 bases; unmatched junction bases: 10. CDR1 is MNHEY, CDR2 SMNVEV, per germline (reference sequence). There are 16 residues in the CDR3. The CDR3 sequence is CASSLRAAGGSYGYTF. The DNA of the CDR3 is TGTGCCAGCAGTTTACGGGCGGCAGGGGGAAGCTATGGCTACACCTTC.

The chain has TRBV7-9 and TRBJ2-7; TRBD1 aligns across 8 bases. V shed 4 bases and J 6 bases; nucleotides not matched to a gene: 5. CDR3 length: 13 amino acids. Germline lookup yields CDR1 SEHNR and CDR2 FQNEAQ (reference sequence). The CDR3 DNA reads TGTGCCAGCAGCTCACAGGGGGACGGCGAGCAGTACTTC. Translated: CASSSQGDGEQYF.

The J gene is TRBJ1-2, the V gene TRBV12-5; 8 nucleotides agree with TRBD1. CDR1 and CDR2 from the germline V gene are LGHNT and FRNRAP. V trimming: 5 bases; J trimming: 5 bases; junction bases outside the gene matches: 7. The CDR3 has 14 residues. The CDR3 loop reads CASGVTGGFYGYTF. The CDR3 DNA reads TGTGCTAGTGGTGTAACAGGGGGGTTTTATGGCTACACCTTC.

A note on this clone: This CDR3 is also generated by other DNA sequences in the sample. This rearrangement joins TRBV24-1 to TRBJ2-3, with D tentatively TRBD2 (5 bases). Germline V gives CDR1 KGHDR, CDR2 SFDVKD. Trimming cost V 4 bases and J 6 bases, with 7 bases left between them. The CDR3 loop spans 12 amino acids. This chain's CDR3 is CATSDPGDTQYF. The CDR3 coding sequence is TGTGCCACCAGTGACCCGGGGGATACGCAGTATTTT.

This clone was detected only a few times. The V gene is TRBV5-1, the J gene TRBJ1-5; a weak D match, TRBD1 (6 bases). The V and J ends lost 2 bases and 4 bases respectively, with 10 bases between them. The germline gives CDR1 SGHRS, CDR2 YFSETQ. The CDR3 extends over 14 amino acids. In DNA form, the CDR3 reads TGCGCCAGCAGCTTCGGGGGGCTGAATCAGCCCCAGCATTTT. Its translation is CASSFGGLNQPQHF.

J is TRBJ1-1 and V is TRBV2, with 7 bases aligning to TRBD1. After removal of 6 bases from V and 1 base from J, the junction contained 5 bases not matched to a gene. This CDR3 comprises 14 residues. Germline CDR1 SNHLY, CDR2 FYNNEI. CDR3 region: CASRGGATNTEAFF. Written as DNA, the CDR3 is TGTGCCAGCAGAGGGGGCGCGACGAACACTGAAGCTTTCTTT.

Notes on this clone: Because the CDR3's place on the DNA is in doubt, the DNA is left out and the CDR3 is given as listed by TCRdb. CDR3 region: CASSYSSGRDTSYEQYF. This rearrangement joins TRBV6-2 or TRBV6-3 to TRBJ2-7; the table assigns TRBD1, which was not confirmed against the DNA. Germline lookup yields CDR1 MNHEY and CDR2 SVGEGT. The CDR3 spans 17 amino acids, including both terminal residues.

The rearrangement uses TRBV18 and TRBJ2-1, with 11 nucleotides matching TRBD2. Germline V CDR1 and CDR2: KGHSH, LQKENI. J gave up 4 bases and V 3 bases, and 2 bases lay outside the gene matches. The CDR3 covers 15 residues. CDR3 bases: TGTGCCAGCTCACCGACTAGCGGGGCATACAATGAGCAGTTCTTC. This sequence encodes CASSPTSGAYNEQFF.

This clone is a singleton in its sample. The chain links TRBV10-3 to TRBJ1-2; 7 bases align to TRBD1. J gave up 1 base and V 6 bases, and 8 bases lay outside the gene matches. This CDR3 contains 15 residues. Germline values: CDR1 ENHRY, CDR2 SYGVKD. This chain's CDR3 is CAISAGTVNNYGYTF. Here the CDR3 DNA reads TGTGCCATCAGCGCCGGGACAGTCAATAACTATGGCTACACCTTC.